The following is a TCR beta chain sequence with its context. No cognate antigen has been identified for it. No much larger clonotype is one base removed from it; base qualities were not supplied. The germline V gene specifies MDHEN as CDR1 and SYDVKM as CDR2. Including the terminal cysteine and phenylalanine, the CDR3 comprises 20 residues. The entry retains the CDR3 DNA only, 60 bases that are in frame from base 1. V is trimmed back by 4 bases and J by 0 bases, and the junction contains 16 bases that no gene match accounts for. This entry comes from a study of cytomegalovirus exposure and HLA in healthy donors (dated by TCRdb to 2017 to 2019). Regarding the complete study: An earlier analysis of around 600 of the donors reported approximately 290 Gb of sequence data and 117 million unique TCR beta sequences from 150 million to 200 million T cells. An early release covering over 500 HLA-typed donors comprised approximately 290 gigabases of sequencing data and 65 million to 100 million unique TCR sequences. Among the roughly 380 genotyped donors, around 81% belonged to the genetic ancestry cluster associated with self-reported Caucasian donors. The study aimed to test whether cataloging public T cell receptors could reveal signatures of past pathogen exposure. The study profiled the T cell repertoires of fewer than 850 subjects by immunosequencing and related them to cytomegalovirus serostatus. Along with the approximately 700-subject first cohort, a separate validation cohort of over a hundred different subjects was used. To predict cytomegalovirus infection status, the study combined high-throughput TCR immunosequencing, statistical association of individual TCRs with disease status, and machine learning. In a later analysis, previously published TCR beta repertoires from 670 or so donors were re-analyzed and high-resolution HLA genotyping was added so that TCR occurrence patterns could be studied. Rather than drawing on any new phenotypic data, the later analysis identified candidate immune exposures from TCR beta sequences and the way those sequences occurred across donors. To decide whether each TCR beta V gene segment behaved as functional or pseudogenic, an earlier analysis of some 600 of the donors relied on high-throughput TCR beta sequencing. Donor age, sex, ethnicity and CMV serostatus were collected together with the repertoire data. A later genetic analysis used genome-wide SNP genotypes for about 65% of the roughly 670 donors, treating that subset as a discovery cohort. All discovery cohort repertoires had been generated on a single sequencing platform. Both class I and class II loci were covered by HLA typing, at four-digit resolution. Typing coverage varied by locus: 629-630 donors for A, B, C, DRB1 and DQB1; 522 for DQA1; about 590 for DPA1; around 490 for DPB1. Five DR-DQ haplotypes were treated as single units for association and clustering because of strong linkage in the cohort. Among some 400 genotyped donors of the cohort, an average of roughly 240,000 unique TCR beta nucleotide sequences were sequenced per donor, 15% to 20% of them non-productive.

The cohort was made up of 666 healthy bone marrow donors. At the time of sampling, every cohort member was nominally healthy, though immune exposures that went unrecorded were likely present. The donor tested CMV seronegative and was one of the 352 seronegative cohort members. A peripheral blood sample was collected from each donor, and TCR beta sequencing was performed on peripheral blood mononuclear cells. Genomic DNA was extracted from the blood cell samples with the Qiagen DNeasy Blood Extraction Kit. Library prep was done by the immunoSEQ multiplex PCR assay. For the multiplex PCR, a mixture combining 60 forward primers for TCR Vbeta segments and 13 reverse primers for TCR Jbeta segments was used. Amplification of the CDR3 region of rearranged TCR beta genes was performed with a multiplex PCR assay on genomic DNA. The amplified TCR beta libraries were sequenced on the Illumina HiSeq System as 87-base-pair reads. The original pipeline was this. A later analysis tallied around 87 million unique TCR beta chains across the 660 or so repertoires, and some 12 million of those chains were shared by two or more donors. Raw reads were error-corrected and collapsed into unique sequences by a nearest-neighbor algorithm in which closely related sequences were merged to remove PCR and sequencing errors. V, D and J gene segments were assigned by aligning CDR3 sequences to IMGT reference sequences. For a sequence to be retained, a match of at least six nucleotides to both a V gene segment and a J gene segment was required. A rearrangement counted as productive if the CDR3 had no stop codons and remained in frame with V and J, and every other rearrangement counted as non-productive. Following IMGT convention, CDR3 was defined as the stretch from the second conserved V-encoded cysteine up to the conserved J-encoded phenylalanine. Sequences without an unambiguous match to a single V gene segment were excluded from the earlier analysis of 500 to 700 of the donors. In an earlier analysis of approximately 500 of the donors, a V segment was called functional when productive rearrangements were above 56.7%, and segregating when the standard deviation between donors exceeded 5%. To diagnose cytomegalovirus status from the catalog of TCR beta chain sequences, a statistical classification framework was built. V and J gene assignment, in a later analysis, came from comparing TCR nucleotide sequences with IMGT/GENE-DB human TR gene sequences. In a later analysis, CDR3 sequences and most-parsimonious VDJ recombination scenarios were assigned using the TCRdist pipeline. A later analysis defined each TCR beta chain by its CDR3 amino acid sequence plus V-gene family, and excluded reads lacking a unique V-gene family. A later analysis removed 550 to 650 highly shared, low-generation-probability nucleotide sequences to deal with suspected cross-contamination and a sequencing artifact. In a later analysis, a clonal expansion index for each public chain was calculated from normalized within-repertoire ranks of inferred template counts. A later analysis computed generation probabilities with a VDJ recombination model fitted to out-of-frame rearrangements, and checked the results against IGoR. In a later analysis, TCR-TCR, TCR-HLA and TCR-CMV co-occurrence was scored with hypergeometric tests, and a repertoire-size bias correction was applied to TCR pairs. A later analysis estimated false discovery rates by permuting HLA or CMV assignments 20 times. In a later analysis, co-occurring TCRs were grouped using DBSCAN, with TCRdist sequence similarity added in when clustering inside HLA-allele-positive subsets. For co-occurrence clustering, repertoires with fewer than 30,000 or more than 120,000 public chains were excluded, along with a handful of repertoires with anomalous nucleotide sharing. Imported from immuneACCESS, the table was reduced by TCRdb to in-frame sequences with V and J called. These copies leave out some clones; in studies compared against another copy, an unresolved V gene accounts for under half, and the cause of the remainder is not known. V, J and clone size were drawn from that table, and D and trimming were deduced from the DNA. The sample table shows 150,000 to 200,000 clones, and roughly four fifths are seen once. In total, the top ten clones hold about 1.8% of the sample.

Study-level results and caveats: In a later analysis, the rate of TCR association differed among HLA loci, with DRB1 alleles having the most associated TCRs and HLA-C alleles having the fewest. The study listed 164 TCR beta chains as associated with cytomegalovirus. Because counts were too low, more than 15 rarely observed V segments, including chromosome 9 orphons, were excluded from the earlier analysis of roughly 580 of the donors. In an earlier analysis of about 600 of the donors, most TCR beta V segments appeared in productive rearrangements about 87% or about 30% of the time, broadly matching IMGT annotations. In a later analysis, about 16,000 TCR beta sequences were associated with specific HLA alleles at a false discovery rate of 0.05. Presence/absence analyses assumed roughly uniform sequencing depth across donors, an assumption that may not hold. A later analysis reported that several top co-occurrence clusters appeared linked to parvovirus B19, influenza, CMV and Epstein-Barr virus. In both the original and validation cohorts, the classifier was reported to diagnose cytomegalovirus status with high specificity and sensitivity. In vitro tests confirmed that a few of the cytomegalovirus-associated TCR beta chains recognize cytomegalovirus antigens. Because the 87-base-pair reads could not distinguish some IMGT-functional V segments, including TRBV6-2 and TRBV6-3, those segments were excluded. The authors suggested that the approach could potentially be generalized to other disease states and immunological phenotypes. In a later genetic analysis, a missense DCLRE1C variant was associated with V-gene and J-gene trimming of TCR beta chains, and the association was replicated in an independent cohort. The cohort was sequenced for TCR beta chains only, and without alpha or paired-chain data the features that could be detected were limited. Immune exposure information for the cohort was limited to CMV serostatus. A further reported finding was that TCR beta sequences accurately predicted the HLA-A and HLA-B alleles for most subjects in the first cohort. A later genetic analysis reported fewer N-insertions in productive TCRs among donors in an Asian-associated ancestry cluster than the roughly 620-donor mean. Correlated functional status among segregating V segments might reflect linkage disequilibrium, but an unknown experimental factor could not be ruled out. In a later analysis, HLA-associated TCR beta chains were found to be more clonally expanded and to have lower generation probabilities than equally common non-associated chains. HLA typing was unavailable for some donors at each locus, so association tests used only the typed subset. Most CMV-associated TCR beta chains appeared to be HLA-restricted in a later analysis, and the HLA associations seemed to be driven largely by CMV exposure. A group of highly shared sequence variants was considered likely to be a technical artifact of the sequencing pipeline. Assigning TCR associations to individual alleles was difficult when HLA alleles, especially DR and DQ, strongly co-occurred. Most TCR sequences were observed very rarely across donors, whereas some public TCRs were present in many individuals.

Sequenced sample: PBMCs. The chain is made from TRBV28 and TRBJ1-5, with 9 bases aligning to TRBD1. This TCR derives from a young man in good health and CMV-seronegative. The nucleotide sequence reads as follows: TGTGCCAGCAGTTACGGGACAGGGTTTATGTCGCCATATAGCAATCAGCCCCAGCATTTT. This is translated as CASSYGTGFMSPYSNQPQHF.